This TCR beta chain was recorded in a study of CD8+ T cells in alopecia areata. Study information: Each recipient was an approximately 6-11-week-old female C3H/HeJ mouse given skin from an approximately 6-13-month-old C3H/HeJ donor with spontaneous alopecia.

In each case, RNA was isolated and then reverse transcribed into cDNA as the sequencing template. Sequenced by immunoSEQ multiplex PCR; TCRdb stores in-frame clones only, minus some. The sample was found to contain 200,000 to 300,000 clones, and every one recurs. Between the trimmed V and J ends, which lost 1 base and 0 bases, there was a span of 6 bases. The CDR3 consists of 13 residues. CDR1 is GKSSPN, CDR2 SITVG, per germline. This clone has more than one count but fewer than ten. Genes and germline come from the mouse. The read is 4 residues too short to cover the CDR3 end, so that end is filled in from the germline J gene. Using CD4, CD8alpha, NKG2D, NKG2ACE and other markers, pooled cutaneous lymph node cells were sorted.

Sequences were obtained from CD4+ T cells sorted from a lymph node. The receptor comes from a C3H/HeJ mouse with alopecia areata. The mice in this strain carry MHC haplotype H2-k. V is TRBV31 and J is TRBJ1-2; D remains ambiguous. CDR3 DNA, as far as it was read: TGTGCCTGGAGTCCACATGCAAACTCC. Residues: CAWSPHANS. The entire CDR3 protein reads CAWSPHANSDYTF.